The 22 T cell receptor beta chains listed next were all sequenced from one sample in a study of shared clonotypes between healthy human individuals. Repertoires were generated with immunoSEQ multiplex PCR, while TCRdb's copy carries only in-frame clones and drops some. This sample yields roughly 400,000 clones, of which 95% to 97% are seen a single time; about 0.34% belongs to the top ten. Sequenced sample: memory CD8+ T cells sorted from blood. The subset denotes: CD45RO+ cells pooled with CCR7-negative TemRA cells. Source of these receptors: a man aged 25-40 years in good health.

The chain carries TRBV6-6 and TRBJ2-1; tentative D call: TRBD2 (5 bases). CDR1 is MNHNY and CDR2 is SVGAGI in the germline V gene (reference sequence). Trimming cost V 5 bases and J 3 bases, with 14 bases left between them. The CDR3 spans 15 residues. The CDR3 DNA follows: TGTGCCAGCAGTCCCCGGGATTGGGGCTACAATGAGCAGTTCTTC. It encodes CASSPRDWGYNEQFF.

The rearrangement uses TRBV27 and TRBJ2-7; 7 bases map to TRBD2. The CDR3 extends over 15 amino acids. After removal of 6 bases from V and 1 base from J, the junction contained 9 bases not matched to a gene. Germline CDR1 reads MNHEY; CDR2 reads SMNVEV (reference sequence). This chain's CDR3 is CASRAYSGGSYEQYF. In DNA form, the CDR3 reads TGTGCCAGCAGAGCATACTCGGGGGGATCCTACGAGCAGTACTTC.

The rearrangement joins TRBV7-8 to TRBJ2-7, with D hard to call. CDR1 and CDR2 from the germline V gene are SGHVS and FQNEAQ. The CDR3 is 14 amino acids. V shed 5 bases and J shed 3 bases, with 14 bases lying between them. CDR3 loop: CASSRVRVGYEQYF. The CDR3 DNA is TGTGCCAGCAGCCGTGTACGGGTGGGCTACGAGCAGTACTTC.

This chain links TRBV15 with TRBJ1-2; TRBD1 agrees at 7 bases. V was pared by 0 bases and J by 8 bases, with 6 bases of the junction left unmatched. In germline, CDR1 is LNHNV, CDR2 YYDKDF (reference sequence). CDR3 length equals 14 residues. In nucleotides, the CDR3 is TGTGCCACCAGCAGAGACAGGGGGAGTGTAGGCTACACCTTC. Translated, it gives CATSRDRGSVGYTF.

V and J are TRBV4-2 and TRBJ2-7, with 7 positions matching TRBD2. V shed 1 base and J 2 bases; nucleotides not matched to a gene: 8. Looked up from germline, CDR1 is LGHNA and CDR2 is YNFKEQ. The CDR3 runs to 16 residues. CDR3 coding DNA: TGTGCCAGCAGCCAAGGGGAGGGACTTAGCGCCTACGAGCAGTACTTC. This sequence encodes CASSQGEGLSAYEQYF.

The J gene is TRBJ2-5, the V gene TRBV7-2; D might be TRBD2 (6 bases). Trimming left V 0 bases short and J 10 bases short, with 12 bases between. The CDR3 has 13 amino acids. The germline CDR1 and CDR2 sequences are SGHTA and FQGNSA. The CDR3, as DNA: TGTGCCAGCAGCTTAGCGATGGACTATAGCCAGTACTTC. Translation: CASSLAMDYSQYF. Full variable domain (rest looked up from reference TRBV7-2 and TRBJ2-5): GAGVSQSPSNKVTEKGKDVELRCDPISGHTALYWYRQSLGQGLEFLIYFQGNSAPDKSGLPSDRFSAERTGGSVSTLTIQRTQQEDSAVYLCASSLAMDYSQYFGPGTRLLVL.

V usage is TRBV9 and J usage is TRBJ2-1; 11 bases map to TRBD2. CDR1 is SGDLS, CDR2 YYNGEE, per germline. Trimming at V came to 6 bases and at J to 1 base, leaving 6 bases not matched to a gene. This CDR3 region has 16 residues. CDR3 in amino acids: CASNTGLAASYNEQFF. The CDR3 nucleotides read TGTGCCAGCAACACGGGACTAGCGGCTTCCTACAATGAGCAGTTCTTC.

V is TRBV25-1 and J is TRBJ1-2; 11 nucleotides agree with TRBD1. Germline assignment: CDR1 MGHDK and CDR2 SYGVNS. The CDR3 is 14 amino acids. Trimming at V came to 2 bases and at J to 6 bases, leaving 2 bases not matched to a gene. CDR3 nucleotide sequence: TGTGCCAGCAGTGAAGGACAGGGGGCAAATGGCTACACCTTC. The encoded protein is CASSEGQGANGYTF.

The chain couples TRBV10-3 to TRBJ1-5, with D possibly TRBD1 on 5 matching bases. Germline-derived CDR1 and CDR2 are ENHRY and SYGVKD. Deletions cut 6 bases from V and 3 bases from J, with 9 bases between. The CDR3 consists of 13 residues. CDR3 in amino acids: CAIRSGTNQPQHF. The CDR3 DNA reads TGTGCCATCAGATCAGGGACCAATCAGCCCCAGCATTTT.

This clone was seen a single time. The chain has TRBV5-6 and TRBJ1-5, with D hard to call. V was clipped by 2 bases and J by 1 base, with 7 bases between them. Germline V lookup: CDR1 SGHDT, CDR2 YYEEEE. CDR3 length equals 14 residues. CDR3 amino acids: CASSFSGSNQPQHF. CDR3 nucleotide sequence: TGTGCCAGCAGCTTTTCCGGGAGCAATCAGCCCCAGCATTTT.

This CDR3 is CASSRFLNQPQHF. CDR3 nucleotides: TGTGCCAGTAGTAGGTTTTTAAATCAGCCCCAGCATTTT. This sequence joins TRBV19 and TRBJ1-5, with no clear D. V lost 4 bases to trimming and J lost 4 bases, with 8 bases between them. The CDR3 has 13 amino acids. Germline V CDR1 and CDR2: LNHDA, SQIVND (reference sequence).

This chain joins TRBV1 and TRBJ2-3; TRBD2, as called in the table, went unchecked against the DNA. TRBV1 is a known pseudogene. The CDR3 has 19 residues. The CDR3 is CTSSQDKLAGGADADTQYF. CDR3 nucleotide sequence: TGCACCAGCAGCCAAGATAAACTAGCGGGAGGGGCGGATGCAGATACGCAGTATTTT.

The rearrangement uses TRBV5-1 and TRBJ1-2, with D unclear. Deletions cut 5 bases from V and 4 bases from J, with 12 bases between. Germline V gene lookup returns CDR1 SGHRS and CDR2 YFSETQ. The CDR3 extends over 13 amino acids. CDR3 nucleotides: TGCGCCAGCAGGGGGAGTCTGGGCTATGGCTACACCTTC. Protein: CASRGSLGYGYTF.

V is TRBV29-1 and J is TRBJ2-4; possibly TRBD2 for D (6 bases). Trimming removed 4 bases from V and 5 bases from J, with 12 bases in between. Germline CDR1 SQVTM, CDR2 ANQGSEA. The CDR3 is made up of 13 amino acids. The CDR3 region has the DNA TGCAGCGTTGCCTGGGGGGTCCAAAACATTCAGTACTTC. Its translation is CSVAWGVQNIQYF.

The CDR3 protein is CASRPSPSTDTQYF. The DNA of the CDR3 is TGTGCCAGCAGACCCTCTCCTAGCACAGATACGCAGTATTTT. The chain is built from TRBV27 and TRBJ2-3; D is unclear. This CDR3 has 14 residues. V lost 6 bases to trimming and J lost 0 bases, with 10 bases between them. Looked up from germline, CDR1 is MNHEY and CDR2 is SMNVEV (reference sequence).

Written as DNA, the CDR3 is TGTGCCAGCAGTGTCGGGTATCAGCCCCAGCATTTT. Amino acid sequence: CASSVGYQPQHF. This chain links TRBV2 with TRBJ1-5; D call uncertain. The germline CDR1 and CDR2 sequences are SNHLY and FYNNEI. V was trimmed by 4 bases and J by 5 bases, leaving 6 bases between them. This CDR3 comprises 12 residues.

V usage is TRBV6-5 and J usage is TRBJ1-4, with unresolved D. In germline, CDR1 is MNHEY, CDR2 SVGAGI. V shed 0 bases and J shed 5 bases, with 13 bases lying between them. The CDR3 extends over 16 amino acids. Here the CDR3 reads CASSYSVSVANEKLFF. For the CDR3, the DNA is TGTGCCAGCAGTTACTCGGTTTCCGTCGCCAATGAAAAACTGTTTTTT.

This rearrangement joins TRBV27 to TRBJ2-3; 8 bases line up with TRBD2. The CDR3 spans 16 residues. The germline CDR1 and CDR2 sequences are MNHEY and SMNVEV (reference sequence). V lost 4 bases and J lost 5; bases outside the gene matches: 11. This chain's CDR3 is CASSSLSAGEGDTQYF. Here the CDR3 DNA reads TGTGCCAGCAGTTCACTATCAGCGGGGGAGGGAGATACGCAGTATTTT.

This clone was counted once. The V gene is TRBV5-6, the J gene TRBJ2-5, with 10 bases lining up with TRBD2. Germline CDR1 SGHDT, CDR2 YYEEEE. The CDR3 extends over 16 amino acids. Losses at the gene ends were 4 bases for V and 5 bases for J; bases not matched to a gene: 11. The CDR3 DNA follows: TGTGCCAGCAGCAGGCGCAGGACTAGCGGTTCGGAGACCCAGTACTTC. The encoded protein is CASSRRRTSGSETQYF.

The chain has TRBV5-1 and TRBJ2-7; 7 bases match TRBD2. This CDR3 spans 15 amino acids. CDR1 SGHRS and CDR2 YFSETQ come from the germline V gene. Trimming removed 4 bases from V and 2 bases from J; junction bases left unmatched: 9. CDR3 residues: CASSTAPGLTYEQYF. Written as DNA, the CDR3 is TGCGCCAGCAGCACCGCACCGGGACTAACCTACGAGCAGTACTTC.

This chain uses TRBV10-3 with TRBJ1-2; D is uncertain. The CDR3 runs to 10 residues. Germline CDR1 reads ENHRY; CDR2 reads SYGVKD. V lost 6 bases to trimming and J lost 6 bases, with 5 bases between them. The CDR3 protein is CAIRKDGYTF. For the CDR3, the DNA is TGTGCCATCAGGAAGGATGGCTACACCTTC.

The chain carries TRBV30 and TRBJ2-1; tentatively, D is TRBD1 (6 bases). The CDR3 is made up of 11 amino acids. Germline CDR1 GTSNPN, CDR2 SVGIG (reference sequence). V lost 1 base and J lost 15, with 13 bases in between. CDR3: CAWSAPTGPFF. CDR3 nucleotides: TGTGCCTGGAGTGCCCCGACAGGTCCGTTCTTC.